This T cell receptor beta chain stems from a study of shared T cell receptors in the human thymus. The table came from immunoSEQ multiplex PCR; TCRdb's copy has only in-frame clones and leaves some out. The repertoire holds hundreds of thousands of clones, with roughly 88% as singletons. In this sample, this clone turned up once. The CDR3 runs to 14 residues. The germline V gene has CDR1 LNHDA and CDR2 SQIVND (reference sequence). The junction had 7 bases not matched to a gene; V was cut back by 6 bases and J by 9 bases. Another study also made use of these data, one on human thymus T cells.

The TCR comes from a boy under three years old with a congenital heart defect. The sample was thymocytes. V is TRBV19 and J is TRBJ2-1, with 11 bases matching TRBD1. In DNA, the CDR3 is TGTGCCAGTAGCCGGGACAGGGGGGTTTGTGAGCAGTTCTTC. Translating gives CASSRDRGVCEQFF.